Sequencing of this TCR beta chain was carried out in a study of shared T cell receptors in the human thymus. Method: immunoSEQ multiplex PCR; TCRdb's copy keeps in-frame clones and lacks some. Of some 720,000 clones listed, over 75% are singletons. A single count supports this clone. The CDR3 has 15 amino acids. J lost 5 bases, V lost 1 base, and 5 bases had no gene match. CDR1 is SGHVS, CDR2 FQNEAQ, per germline. Another study also made use of these data, one on human thymus T cells. That source adds: The related literature has documented a marked overlap of thymic repertoires among unrelated individuals.

The V and J genes are TRBV7-8 and TRBJ1-5, with 7 bases matching TRBD1. Source material: thymocytes. This TCR derives from a boy younger than two with a congenital heart defect. The CDR3 DNA is TGTGCCAGCAGCTTAGTCGGGGACAGCCATCAGCCCCAGCATTTT. The encoded protein is CASSLVGDSHQPQHF.